What follows are 26 T cell receptor beta chains derived from one specimen sequenced in a study of cytomegalovirus exposure and HLA in healthy donors. PCR employed 60 Vbeta and 13 Jbeta primers. Clones were read by immunoSEQ multiplex PCR, and TCRdb kept only the in-frame ones, dropping some. The sample has tens of thousands of clones, 70% to 80% seen once. The specimen sequenced was PBMCs. The origin of the receptors is a man younger than 35 in good health and CMV-seronegative.

This chain connects TRBV12-5 to TRBJ2-7, with a tentative D call TRBD2 (6 bases). V was trimmed by 2 bases and J by 4 bases, leaving 12 bases between them. The germline CDR1 and CDR2 sequences are LGHNT and FRNRAP. This CDR3 comprises 14 residues. As DNA, the CDR3 is TGTGCTAGTGGTTTGTGGGGGGTAGCGTACGAGCAGTACGTC. Protein sequence: CASGLWGVAYEQYV.

The V and J genes are TRBV7-9 and TRBJ1-2; 11 nucleotides match TRBD1. V shed 5 bases, J shed 7 bases, and the junction held 12 bases outside the gene matches. The germline V gene has CDR1 SEHNR and CDR2 FQNEAQ (reference sequence). The CDR3 is 16 amino acids. CDR3 sequence (DNA): TGTGCCAGCAGCCCGAGGGCGGGACAGGGGGTTGGTGGCTACACCTTC. The encoded protein is CASSPRAGQGVGGYTF. The full variable domain, in which reference TRBV7-9 and TRBJ1-2 provide the parts outside the CDR3, is DTGVSQNPRHKITKRGQNVTFRCDPISEHNRLYWYRQTLGQGPEFLTYFQNEAQLEKSRLLSDRFSAERPKGSFSTLEIQRTEQGDSAMYLCASSPRAGQGVGGYTFGSGTRLTVV.

The rearrangement uses TRBV19 and TRBJ1-3, with D perhaps matching TRBD1 (5 bases). Between the trimmed V and J ends, which lost 6 bases and 4 bases, there was a span of 10 bases. CDR1 and CDR2 from the germline V gene are LNHDA and SQIVND (reference sequence). The CDR3 sequence is 13 residues long. CDR3 sequence reads: CASSVWGGNTIYF. In DNA form, the CDR3 reads TGTGCCAGTAGCGTCTGGGGCGGAAACACCATATATTTT.

The chain couples TRBV6-6 to TRBJ2-7; a weak D match, TRBD2 (7 bases). This CDR3 comprises 16 residues. V was clipped by 5 bases and J by 3 bases, with 20 bases between them. Per germline, CDR1 MNHNY and CDR2 SVGAGI (reference sequence). The CDR3 DNA follows: TGTGCCAGCAGTCCCCAGGGGTTGGGGGGGAGCTACGAGCAGTACTTC. This translates into CASSPQGLGGSYEQYF.

This chain links TRBV30 with TRBJ2-3, with D perhaps TRBD2 (6 bases). Trimming took 8 bases from V and 3 from J, leaving 18 bases between them. Germline CDR1 GTSNPN, CDR2 SVGIG (reference sequence). This CDR3 has 14 amino acids. The CDR3 DNA is TGTGCCAGTGGAGAGGGACTGGAAACAGATACGCAGTATTTT. This codes for CASGEGLETDTQYF.

The chain joins TRBV15 to TRBJ1-2, with a weak D call TRBD1 (5 bases). From germline, CDR1 is LNHNV and CDR2 YYDKDF (reference sequence). Trimming shortened V by 0 bases and J by 2 bases, and 7 bases separated the two germline ends. There are 14 residues in the CDR3. CDR3 residues: CATSRDRANYGYTF. CDR3 in DNA: TGTGCCACCAGCAGAGACAGGGCGAACTATGGCTACACCTTC. Combining the CDR3 with reference TRBV15 and TRBJ1-2 gives the whole variable domain DAMVIQNPRYQVTQFGKPVTLSCSQTLNHNVMYWYQQKSSQAPKLLFHYYDKDFNNEADTPDNFQSRRPNTSFCFLDIRSPGLGDTAMYLCATSRDRANYGYTFGSGTRLTVV.

The chain uses TRBV7-9 and TRBJ2-1; 8 bases agree with TRBD1. The CDR3 is made up of 14 amino acids. Looked up from germline, CDR1 is SEHNR and CDR2 is FQNEAQ (reference sequence). V shed 8 bases, J shed 4 bases, and the junction held 7 bases outside the gene matches. The CDR3 DNA reads TGTGCCAGCGAAGAGGACAGGGCATACAATGAGCAGTTCTTC. Translating it yields CASEEDRAYNEQFF.

V is TRBV5-1 and J is TRBJ1-1, with a tentative D call TRBD1 (6 bases). The CDR3 length is 14 residues. V lost 4 bases to trimming and J lost 4 bases, with 14 bases between them. Germline V gene lookup returns CDR1 SGHRS and CDR2 YFSETQ. The CDR3 DNA follows: TGCGCCAGCAGCCAAGGACAGAGCCGCACTGAAGCTTTCTTT. The encoded protein is CASSQGQSRTEAFF.

This chain's CDR3 is CASSATTGGNTIYF. The CDR3 DNA sequence: TGTGCCAGCAGTGCGACGACAGGGGGAAACACCATATATTTT. This chain uses TRBV6-1 with TRBJ1-3; 7 positions agree with TRBD1. Germline V lookup: CDR1 MNHNS, CDR2 SASEGT. The J segment lost 4 bases and the V segment lost 4 bases, leaving 4 bases of the junction unmatched. The CDR3 is made up of 14 amino acids.

This clone was observed once. The V and J genes are TRBV6-5 and TRBJ1-6; 7 bases map to TRBD1. The trim removed 6 bases at V and 7 bases at J, leaving 6 bases unmatched. The CDR3 is 14 amino acids. Germline loops: CDR1 MNHEY, CDR2 SVGAGI. The CDR3 DNA sequence: TGTGCCAGCAGCCCACAGGGGAGGAATTCACCCCTCCACTTT. Translation gives CASSPQGRNSPLHF.

The gene calls are TRBV27 and TRBJ2-7; D is perhaps TRBD1 (7 bases). The CDR3 runs 13 residues. Germline V CDR1 and CDR2: MNHEY, SMNVEV (reference sequence). V was cut by 3 bases and J by 4 bases, with 10 bases left in between. DNA for the CDR3: TGTGCCAGCAGTTTGCCAGGGGGGTACGAGCAGTACTTC. Translation: CASSLPGGYEQYF.

This clone was observed a handful of times. The V gene is TRBV2, the J gene TRBJ1-5, with 8 nucleotides matching TRBD1. V was clipped by 6 bases and J by 1 base; unmatched bases: 2. CDR3 size: 14 residues. Germline values: CDR1 SNHLY, CDR2 FYNNEI. CDR3 nucleotides: TGTGCCAGCAGCAGGACAGGGAGCAATCAGCCCCAGCATTTT. Its protein is CASSRTGSNQPQHF.

This clone has just a few counts. This chain uses TRBV7-9 with TRBJ1-1; a possible D gene is TRBD1 (5 bases). Germline lookup yields CDR1 SEHNR and CDR2 FQNEAQ (reference sequence). There are 14 residues in the CDR3. V was pared by 5 bases and J by 4 bases, with 14 bases between. For the CDR3, the DNA is TGTGCCAGCAGCCCCACCCAGGGTAGCACTGAAGCTTTCTTT. It specifies CASSPTQGSTEAFF.

The chain recombines TRBV7-9 with TRBJ1-1; D call uncertain. Germline lookup yields CDR1 SEHNR and CDR2 FQNEAQ (reference sequence). The CDR3 runs to 13 residues. V was cut by 4 bases and J by 1 base, with 7 bases left in between. CDR3 bases: TGTGCCAGCAGCTGGGGAGGGAACACTGAAGCTTTCTTT. Its protein product is CASSWGGNTEAFF.

The rearrangement uses TRBV28 and TRBJ2-3, with D hard to call. Germline V lookup: CDR1 MDHEN, CDR2 SYDVKM. The CDR3 spans 16 residues. V lost 3 bases to trimming and J lost 1 base, with 14 bases between them. The CDR3: CASSFLVARRTDTQYF. The CDR3 DNA is TGTGCCAGCAGTTTTTTGGTAGCCAGACGCACAGATACGCAGTATTTT.

This sequence joins TRBV5-1 and TRBJ1-5, with a possible D match to TRBD1 (5 bases). V gave up 1 base and J gave up 5 bases, with 13 bases separating them. The CDR3 is 15 residues long. Germline V gene data show CDR1 as SGHRS and CDR2 as YFSETQ. The CDR3: CASSLMGTTHQPQHF. The DNA of the CDR3 is TGCGCCAGCAGCTTGATGGGGACTACGCATCAGCCCCAGCATTTT.

This clone was detected only a few times. The chain is built from TRBV2 and TRBJ2-1, with D tentatively TRBD1 (5 bases). The CDR3 contains 15 residues. Trimming removed 1 base at V and 7 bases at J, with 14 bases between. Per the germline V gene, CDR1 is SNHLY and CDR2 is FYNNEI. The CDR3 DNA reads as TGTGCCAGCAGTGAAGACGTATTTGGGGCTAATGAGCAGTTCTTC. Protein: CASSEDVFGANEQFF.

The chain joins TRBV10-1 to TRBJ2-5; 10 bases map to TRBD1. CDR3 length: 12 amino acids. Germline V gives CDR1 WNHNN, CDR2 SYGVQD (reference sequence). With V trimmed by 10 bases and J by 4 bases, 3 bases remained unmatched. As DNA, the CDR3 is TGCGCCACCTGGACAGGGGGAGAGACCCAGTACTTC. Protein sequence: CATWTGGETQYF.

V usage is TRBV2 and J usage is TRBJ1-2; no reliable D call. V was clipped by 7 bases and J by 2 bases, with 11 bases between them. Per germline, CDR1 SNHLY and CDR2 FYNNEI. The CDR3 covers 13 residues. The CDR3 coding sequence is TGTGCCAGCATGGAGGTGGGGAACTATGGCTACACCTTC. Translated, it gives CASMEVGNYGYTF.

The chain couples TRBV28 to TRBJ2-3, with no clear D. Trimming took 6 bases from V and 2 from J, leaving 6 bases between them. The germline V gene encodes CDR1 MDHEN and CDR2 SYDVKM. This CDR3 region has 12 residues. CDR3 DNA sequence: TGTGCCAGCAGCGTAAACACAGATACGCAGTATTTT. Protein sequence: CASSVNTDTQYF.

The chain recombines TRBV4-2 with TRBJ1-1; 7 bases match TRBD1. The ends lost 4 bases at V and 1 base at J; junction bases unmatched: 6. CDR3 length equals 15 residues. CDR1 and CDR2 from the germline V gene are LGHNA and YNFKEQ. CDR3 region: CASSRATGENTEAFF. CDR3 nucleotide sequence: TGTGCCAGCAGCCGCGCAACAGGGGAGAACACTGAAGCTTTCTTT.

V usage is TRBV7-9 and J usage is TRBJ1-2; D uncertain. CDR1 is SEHNR, CDR2 FQNEAQ, per germline (reference sequence). The CDR3 covers 16 residues. Between the trimmed V and J ends, which lost 1 base and 4 bases, there was a span of 16 bases. DNA for the CDR3: TGTGCCAGCAGCTTAGAATTGCGGGCAGGAGGCTATGGCTACACCTTC. As protein: CASSLELRAGGYGYTF.

The chain couples TRBV19 to TRBJ1-4; 7 bases match TRBD1. The junction had 3 bases not matched to a gene; V was cut back by 7 bases and J by 10 bases. Germline V gene sequence: CDR1 LNHDA, CDR2 SQIVND (reference sequence). The CDR3 is 11 residues long. The CDR3 DNA follows: TGTGCCAGTACCAGGGGGGTAAAACTGTTTTTT. It is translated as CASTRGVKLFF.

The chain couples TRBV9 to TRBJ2-3; no definite D call. This CDR3 has 13 residues. The V end was cut by 5 bases, the J end by 4 bases, with 11 bases between. Germline loops: CDR1 SGDLS, CDR2 YYNGEE. The CDR3 DNA sequence: TGTGCCAGCAGGTACCGACTGTCAGATACGCAGTATTTT. Translated, it gives CASRYRLSDTQYF.

The chain is built from TRBV9 and TRBJ2-1, with TRBD1 matching over 7 bases. V lost 0 bases to trimming and J lost 7 bases; unmatched junction nucleotides: 4. This CDR3 spans 14 amino acids. In germline, CDR1 is SGDLS, CDR2 YYNGEE. The CDR3 protein is CASSVVGGGNEQFF. The CDR3 nucleotides are TGTGCCAGCAGCGTAGTAGGGGGCGGAAATGAGCAGTTCTTC.

This clone was seen a handful of times. V is TRBV14 and J is TRBJ2-7, with 7 nucleotides matching TRBD1. There are 14 residues in the CDR3. Per germline, CDR1 SGHDN and CDR2 FVKESK. The V segment lost 5 bases and the J segment 2 bases; nucleotides outside the gene matches: 6. CDR3 nucleotides: TGTGCCAGCAGCTTGACAGGGCCGGCCTACGAGCAGTACTTC. Translating it yields CASSLTGPAYEQYF.